This TCR beta chain originates from a study of T cells expressing NK-cell markers. This CDR3 is 15 amino acids long. Study-level findings and limits: In several donors, dominant clonotypes made up about 28.3-65% of CD3+CD56-NKG2C+ cells.

Concerning this clonotype: Its antigen is currently unknown.

TCRdb re-analyzed the 5' RACE reads; it lists each CDR3 protein once, without DNA. The sample table includes a few hundred thousand distinct CDR3 sequences. Sequenced input: blood T cells: a sorted CD56 or NKG2C T cell subset, CD4+ or CD8+ T cells, or bulk PBMC T cells (not recorded which). The V call is TRBV12-3 or TRBV12-4, the J call TRBJ2-5; lacking DNA, the TRBD2 call made by TCRdb goes unchecked. This receptor was taken from a woman in her forties or fifties in good health. The CDR3 is CASNQEADLQETQYF.